The rows below give T cell receptor beta chains drawn from one sample of a study of blood T cell repertoires in COVID-19. TCRdb's table, derived via immunoSEQ multiplex PCR, lists solely in-frame clones and lacks some. The table has fewer than 150,000 clones, around 83% seen once. The sequencing sample was made of PBMCs or T cells enriched from blood (not recorded which). Receptor source: a man aged 25-45 years who had recovered from COVID-19. CDR3s include the opening cysteine and the closing phenylalanine or tryptophan. The order of the fields is V gene, D gene, J gene, clone size, CDR3 protein, CDR3 DNA. The D gene is left open where the match is weak. Expanded clones get a size class; other rows say once, few or many, or leave the size out.

v_call: TRBV18
d_call: TRBD1
j_call: TRBJ1-3
clone_size: -
cdr3_aa: CASSPGQGSGNTIYF
cdr3_nt: TGTGCCAGCTCACCGGGACAGGGATCTGGAAACACCATATATTTT

v_call: TRBV3-1/TRBV3-2
d_call: -
j_call: TRBJ1-1
clone_size: -
cdr3_aa: CASSLQGSNTEAFF
cdr3_nt: TGTGCCAGCAGCCTTCAGGGGTCGAACACTGAAGCTTTCTTT

v_call: TRBV7-9
d_call: TRBD2
j_call: TRBJ2-2
clone_size: -
cdr3_aa: CASSFQPGLAGPGELFF
cdr3_nt: TGTGCCAGCAGCTTCCAACCGGGACTAGCGGGCCCCGGGGAGCTGTTTTTT

v_call: TRBV3-1/TRBV3-2
d_call: -
j_call: TRBJ1-1
clone_size: -
cdr3_aa: CASSQEGGGAFF
cdr3_nt: TGTGCCAGCAGCCAAGAGGGGGGAGGAGCTTTCTTT

v_call: TRBV28
d_call: -
j_call: TRBJ2-6
clone_size: -
cdr3_aa: CASSLLTDSTGANVLTF
cdr3_nt: TGTGCCAGCAGTTTGCTGACAGATAGTACTGGGGCCAACGTCCTGACTTTC

v_call: TRBV5-5
d_call: -
j_call: TRBJ2-1
clone_size: -
cdr3_aa: CASSTSSPGGYNEQFF
cdr3_nt: TGTGCCAGCAGCACCAGTTCCCCAGGAGGTTACAATGAGCAGTTCTTC

v_call: TRBV19
d_call: -
j_call: TRBJ2-2
clone_size: -
cdr3_aa: CASSTPRGNTGELFF
cdr3_nt: TGTGCCAGTAGTACCCCGCGGGGGAACACCGGGGAGCTGTTTTTT

v_call: TRBV2
d_call: TRBD1
j_call: TRBJ2-3
clone_size: -
cdr3_aa: CASSSTGAIGTDTQYF
cdr3_nt: TGTGCCAGCAGCAGTACAGGGGCAATAGGCACAGATACGCAGTATTTT

v_call: TRBV6-5
d_call: TRBD2
j_call: TRBJ2-7
clone_size: -
cdr3_aa: CASSYLSGRAWNEQYF
cdr3_nt: TGTGCCAGCAGTTATTTGAGCGGGAGGGCCTGGAACGAGCAGTACTTC

v_call: TRBV12-3/TRBV12-4
d_call: -
j_call: TRBJ2-5
clone_size: -
cdr3_aa: CASSSLATETQYF
cdr3_nt: TGTGCCAGCAGTTCCCTAGCTACGGAGACCCAGTACTTC

v_call: TRBV7-6
d_call: -
j_call: TRBJ2-1
clone_size: -
cdr3_aa: CASSFRGSGEQFF
cdr3_nt: TGTGCCAGCAGCTTCCGGGGATCCGGTGAGCAGTTCTTC

v_call: TRBV11-1
d_call: -
j_call: TRBJ2-1
clone_size: -
cdr3_aa: CASRNPGVPYNEQFF
cdr3_nt: TGTGCCAGCAGGAACCCGGGGGTTCCCTACAATGAGCAGTTCTTC

v_call: TRBV24-1
d_call: -
j_call: TRBJ2-5
clone_size: -
cdr3_aa: CATSDFSETQYF
cdr3_nt: TGTGCCACCAGTGATTTCAGTGAGACCCAGTACTTC

v_call: TRBV14
d_call: -
j_call: TRBJ2-7
clone_size: -
cdr3_aa: CASSQLRQAPYEQYF
cdr3_nt: TGTGCCAGCAGCCAACTACGACAAGCCCCCTACGAGCAGTACTTC

v_call: TRBV7-3
d_call: -
j_call: TRBJ2-1
clone_size: -
cdr3_aa: CASSLGLSSYNEQFF
cdr3_nt: TGTGCCAGCAGCTTGGGGCTAAGCTCCTACAATGAGCAGTTCTTC

v_call: TRBV6-5
d_call: -
j_call: TRBJ2-1
clone_size: -
cdr3_aa: CASRSMAGEQFF
cdr3_nt: TGTGCCAGCAGATCAATGGCGGGAGAGCAGTTCTTC

v_call: TRBV13
d_call: TRBD2
j_call: TRBJ2-5
clone_size: -
cdr3_aa: CASSLGVAGGSSETQYF
cdr3_nt: TGTGCCAGCAGCTTAGGAGTAGCGGGGGGCTCTTCAGAGACCCAGTACTTC

v_call: TRBV6-6
d_call: TRBD2
j_call: TRBJ2-1
clone_size: -
cdr3_aa: CASTGSGGLNEQFF
cdr3_nt: TGTGCCAGCACGGGCTCGGGGGGGCTTAATGAGCAGTTCTTC

v_call: TRBV2
d_call: -
j_call: TRBJ1-5
clone_size: -
cdr3_aa: CASSEEGYQPQHF
cdr3_nt: TGTGCCAGCAGTGAGGAGGGGTATCAGCCCCAGCATTTT

v_call: TRBV9
d_call: -
j_call: TRBJ2-2
clone_size: -
cdr3_aa: CASSLPPDRPNTGELFF
cdr3_nt: TGTGCCAGCAGCCTACCCCCCGACAGACCGAACACCGGGGAGCTGTTTTTT

v_call: TRBV4-1
d_call: -
j_call: TRBJ2-3
clone_size: -
cdr3_aa: CASSQEPITVTQYF
cdr3_nt: TGCGCCAGCAGCCAAGAGCCCATAACGGTAACGCAGTATTTT

v_call: TRBV29-1
d_call: TRBD1
j_call: TRBJ1-2
clone_size: -
cdr3_aa: CSVQGGYGYTF
cdr3_nt: TGCAGCGTCCAGGGGGGCTATGGCTACACCTTC

v_call: TRBV30
d_call: -
j_call: TRBJ2-2
clone_size: -
cdr3_aa: CAWGAVGELFF
cdr3_nt: TGTGCCTGGGGGGCGGTCGGGGAGCTGTTTTTT

v_call: TRBV7-9
d_call: TRBD1
j_call: TRBJ1-4
clone_size: -
cdr3_aa: CASSFYLRGREKLFF
cdr3_nt: TGTGCCAGCAGCTTTTATCTCAGGGGGCGTGAAAAACTGTTTTTT

v_call: TRBV10-3
d_call: -
j_call: TRBJ2-7
clone_size: once
cdr3_aa: CAGADGTYEQYF
cdr3_nt: TGTGCGGGAGCGGACGGAACCTACGAGCAGTACTTC

v_call: TRBV7-3
d_call: TRBD2
j_call: TRBJ2-3
clone_size: -
cdr3_aa: CASSLTTSGRGSTDTQYF
cdr3_nt: TGTGCCAGCAGCTTAACCACTAGCGGGAGAGGGAGCACAGATACGCAGTATTTT

v_call: TRBV11-2
d_call: -
j_call: TRBJ2-2
clone_size: -
cdr3_aa: CASSLARLASTGELFF
cdr3_nt: TGTGCCAGCAGCTTAGCAAGGCTAGCGAGCACCGGGGAGCTGTTTTTT